This T cell receptor (beta chain) was identified in a study of control samples from healthy donors and cancer patients. Sequencing was performed with immunoSEQ multiplex PCR; in TCRdb, only in-frame clones are kept and a portion is missing. This table has about 140,000 clones, 75% to 95% appearing once. Source material: blood. This receptor was obtained from a man aged 18 to 29 in good health.

CDR3 bases: TGTGCCAGCAGCTTAGCTGGTCTGTACCAAGAGACCCAGTACTTC. Amino acids: CASSLAGLYQETQYF. The chain has TRBV11-2 and TRBJ2-5; D is unclear. V was clipped by 1 base and J by 0 bases, with 9 bases between them. The CDR3 loop spans 15 amino acids. The germline V gene encodes CDR1 SGHAT and CDR2 FQNNGV.